This TCR beta chain appears in the sequencing data of a study of low-dose radiotherapy and immunotherapy resistance in tumors. For the study at large: The study gave Cohort 2 1 Gy per fraction every two weeks, totaling 13 Gy over 26 weeks. Administration of intravenous cyclophosphamide at 200 mg/m2 took place every two weeks, one day before radiation and immunotherapy.

This clonotype was counted ten times or more. V lost 3 bases to trimming and J lost 5 bases; unmatched junction nucleotides: 2. The CDR3 is 15 amino acids. Germline lookup yields CDR1 SGHKS and CDR2 YYEKEE (reference sequence). This sample's time point: before trial treatment. Each donor was administered nivolumab, ipilimumab, aspirin, low-dose cyclophosphamide and low-dose radiotherapy. Primers targeting TRAV and TRBV primed first-strand cDNA, covering alpha and beta chains. The PCR that amplified TCRs ran for approximately 20 cycles, relying on a constant-region primer and a V-primer adapter. MiXCR was run by TCRdb on the reads, yielding one entry per CDR3 protein. This sample carries 60,000 or so distinct CDR3 sequences, roughly 29% of them seen once, and the ten largest clones take 6.6%.

The sequencing used PBMCs, collected before treatment. The gene calls are TRBV5-5 and TRBJ2-3, with 14 nucleotides matching TRBD2. The TCR originated in a male donor with rectosigmoid adenocarcinoma. CDR3 loop: CASSSGTSGGDTQYF. The DNA of the CDR3 is TGTGCCAGCAGCTCCGGGACTAGCGGGGGAGATACGCAGTATTTT.